The rows below give T cell receptor beta chains drawn from one sample of a study of Ad26.COV2.S vaccination and SARS-CoV-2 variants. TCRdb keeps only in-frame clones here, not all; method: immunoSEQ multiplex PCR. The repertoire holds around 250,000 clones, about 89% seen once, with 3% to 4% in the top ten. The sequencing here drew on peripheral blood, taken in a trial of Ad26.COV2.S vaccine versus placebo. The origin of the receptors is a person aged 18-65 years who received the Ad26.COV2.S COVID-19 vaccine or a placebo. Each CDR3 is given with its conserved first and last residue. A D gene is named only where the DNA matches it firmly. Clone sizes are given selectively: once, few, many, or a class where the clone is expanded.

D	V	J	size	DNA	CDR3
TRBD2	TRBV30	TRBJ2-3	-	TGTGCCTGGAGTCACGGACTAGCGGGGGGGCGGGATACGCAGTATTTT	CAWSHGLAGGRDTQYF
TRBD2	TRBV5-1	TRBJ2-7	-	TGCGCCAGCAGCTTCCGGGAGGGAGGGAACGAGCAGTACTTC	CASSFREGGNEQYF
-	TRBV6-5	TRBJ2-7	few	TGTGCCAGCAGTTACAGGGGAACCTACGAGCAGTACTTC	CASSYRGTYEQYF
TRBD2	TRBV7-2	TRBJ2-1	once	TGTGCCAGCAGCGACCCACTGACTAGCGGGAGGCGGAGTGAGCAGTTCTTC	CASSDPLTSGRRSEQFF
TRBD2	TRBV5-4	TRBJ2-1	-	TGTGCCAGCAGCTTGGGTCTAGCGGGTAACAATGAGCAGTTCTTC	CASSLGLAGNNEQFF
-	TRBV11-2	TRBJ1-5	-	TGTGCCAGCAGCCCCACAGGGAACAATCAGCCCCAGCATTTT	CASSPTGNNQPQHF
TRBD1	TRBV19	TRBJ2-7	once	TGTGCCAGTAGTACCGGGACAGGGGGGGTGAAGGAGCAGTACTTC	CASSTGTGGVKEQYF
-	TRBV13	TRBJ2-5	-	TGTGCCAGCAGCTTATGGGATTCGGTTCAAGAGACCCAGTACTTC	CASSLWDSVQETQYF
TRBD2	TRBV7-6	TRBJ2-1	-	TGTGCCAGCAGCTTAGGCGGGGGGCCTTCTTGGAATGAGCAGTTCTTC	CASSLGGGPSWNEQFF
TRBD1	TRBV6-5	TRBJ2-5	-	TGTGCCAGCAGTTACTCCCGTTGGACAGGGCAGGAGACCCAGTACTTC	CASSYSRWTGQETQYF
TRBD2	TRBV10-3	TRBJ2-7	-	TGTGCCATCGGAAAAGCGGGAGGGCCGGGAGAGCAGTACTTC	CAIGKAGGPGEQYF
-	TRBV15	TRBJ1-5	-	TGTGCCACCTCGATAAGCGGGGAGGGCAATCAGCCCCAGCATTTT	CATSISGEGNQPQHF
-	TRBV6-5	TRBJ1-1	-	TGTGCCAGCAAATCGGGGGAGATCACTGAAGCTTTCTTT	CASKSGEITEAFF
-	TRBV5-6	TRBJ2-5	-	TGTGCCAGCAGCTTACCTTCGGCGGCCAGGGAGACCCAGTACTTC	CASSLPSAARETQYF
-	TRBV11-1	TRBJ2-3	-	TGTGCCAGCAGCTCCGGACAGCGCACCAGCACAGATACGCAGTATTTT	CASSSGQRTSTDTQYF
-	TRBV27	TRBJ1-1	once	TGTGCCAGCAGTTTATCGCGATGGGGGACGAACACTGAAGCTTTCTTT	CASSLSRWGTNTEAFF
-	TRBV29-1	TRBJ1-2	-	TGCAGCGTTGAAATATTGGAGGTCTATGGCTACACCTTC	CSVEILEVYGYTF
-	TRBV2	TRBJ1-2	-	TGTGCCAGCAGTGGGGGAGGGCCCTTCACTGCGCCCACCTTC	CASSGGGPFTAPTF
TRBD2	TRBV11-2	TRBJ2-1	-	TGTGCCAGCAGCCCCACTAGCGGGGGGTACAATGAGCAGTTCTTC	CASSPTSGGYNEQFF
TRBD1	TRBV30	TRBJ1-5	-	TGTGCCTGGAGTTCGGGACAGGGAGGATACCAGCCCCAGCATTTT	CAWSSGQGGYQPQHF
-	TRBV15	TRBJ2-7	-	TGTGCCACCGCCCGTGGGGGATCGGTGTACGAGCAGTACTTC	CATARGGSVYEQYF
TRBD1	TRBV5-1	TRBJ1-1	-	TGCGCCAGCAGCTTGGGACAGGGTGGCACTGAAGCTTTCTTT	CASSLGQGGTEAFF
-	TRBV6-1	TRBJ1-6	-	TGTGCCAGCGGTTCACCCCTCCACTTT	CASGSPLHF
-	TRBV3-1/TRBV3-2	TRBJ1-1	few	TGTGCCAGCAGCCAACGTGAAGGGGTCACTGAAGCTTTCTTT	CASSQREGVTEAFF
-	TRBV27	TRBJ1-2	-	TGTGCCAGCAGTTTATCAGGGTACTATGGCTACACCTTC	CASSLSGYYGYTF
-	TRBV10-3	TRBJ2-3	-	TGTGCCATCAGCCTCTCTGGCGGGACGCAGTATTTT	CAISLSGGTQYF
-	TRBV4-3	TRBJ1-2	once	TGCGCCAGCAGTCCTAAAATCGAGCACTATGGCTACACCTTC	CASSPKIEHYGYTF
TRBD2	TRBV9	TRBJ2-3	-	TGTGCCAGCAGCGTAGGACTAGCGGGAGTTTATCTTGGCACAGATACGCAGTATTTT	CASSVGLAGVYLGTDTQYF
-	TRBV18	TRBJ2-1	-	TGTGCCAGCTCACTGGTGGGGGCGCGGGAAAATGAGCAGTTCTTC	CASSLVGARENEQFF
-	TRBV7-9	TRBJ2-7	-	TGTGCCAGCAGCTTAGATGGGCCCTCCTACGAGCAGTACTTC	CASSLDGPSYEQYF
TRBD1	TRBV9	TRBJ1-3	-	TGTGCCAGCAGCCCACGCGGACAGGGGGCCGGAAACACCATATATTTT	CASSPRGQGAGNTIYF
-	TRBV7-9	TRBJ1-6	-	TGTGCCAGCAGCCAGGTCCAGGGTGAGTCGCCCCTCCACTTT	CASSQVQGESPLHF
TRBD1	TRBV7-9	TRBJ2-1	-	TGTGCCAGCAGCTTAGATCAGGGGGTTTTCTTCTTC	CASSLDQGVFFF
-	TRBV6-6	TRBJ2-7	few	TGTGCCAGCAGAGCCACGGCAGGGGGGTACGAGCAGTACTTC	CASRATAGGYEQYF
-	TRBV6-5	TRBJ1-1	-	TGTGCCAGCAGTTACTATAAGACAGTAACCTTTCGAGCTTTCTTT	CASSYYKTVTFRAFF
-	TRBV7-6	TRBJ1-4	-	TGTGCCAGCAGCTTAGTCGGCAGGGGTGACGAAAAACTGTTTTTT	CASSLVGRGDEKLFF
TRBD2	TRBV11-2	TRBJ2-5	once	TGTGCCAGCAGCCCCGGGACTAGCCGAAACCAAGAGACCCAGTACTTC	CASSPGTSRNQETQYF
TRBD2	TRBV7-9	TRBJ2-1	-	TGTGCCAGCAGCTTAGCGGTAGCGGGAGTGGATGAGCAGTTCTTC	CASSLAVAGVDEQFF
TRBD2	TRBV2	TRBJ2-1	-	TGTGCCAGCAGTGAAAGACTAGCGGGGGGGACTGGAGTATACAATGAGCAGTTCTTC	CASSERLAGGTGVYNEQFF
-	TRBV19	TRBJ2-2	-	TGTGCCAGTAGTATGGGCGGAGCCGGGGAGCTGTTTTTT	CASSMGGAGELFF
TRBD2	TRBV7-2	TRBJ2-7	-	TGTGCCAGCAGCTTTCTAGCGGGGGGCGCGAAAGGGGGCTACGAGCAGTACTTC	CASSFLAGGAKGGYEQYF
-	TRBV20-1	TRBJ1-3	-	TGCAGTGCTAGTGGCCCTCGGGGACACTCTGGAAACACCATATATTTT	CSASGPRGHSGNTIYF
TRBD2	TRBV3-1/TRBV3-2	TRBJ2-1	-	TGTGCCAGCAGCCGGGACTACCGTTACAATGAGCAGTTCTTC	CASSRDYRYNEQFF
TRBD1	TRBV7-9	TRBJ1-5	-	TGTGCCAGCAGCGGTTGGACAGGAGATATTAGCAATCAGCCCCAGCATTTT	CASSGWTGDISNQPQHF
-	TRBV27	TRBJ2-7	-	TGTGCCAGCAGTTTGCAGGGCAGCTCCTACGAGCAGTACTTC	CASSLQGSSYEQYF
TRBD1	TRBV5-4	TRBJ2-7	-	TGTGCCAGCAGCCGGGACAGGGACGGCGAGCAGTACTTC	CASSRDRDGEQYF
-	TRBV7-8	TRBJ1-2	-	TGTGCCAGCAGCTTAGCCGGGGAGTACTATGGCTACACCTTC	CASSLAGEYYGYTF